This T cell receptor (beta chain) was recovered during a study of OX40 agonist ivuxolimab in advanced cancers. Germline lookup yields CDR1 MGHDK and CDR2 SYGVNS. The CDR3 is 13 amino acids. The V gene lost 1 base and the J gene lost 4 bases, with 7 bases spanning the gap. Blood was sampled at baseline, cycle 4 day 1, and cycle 7 day 1. Data came from immunoSEQ multiplex PCR; TCRdb stores just in-frame clones and leaves some out. This sample has some 44,000 clones, with approximately 86% found just once. This clone has just one count. V and J are TRBV25-1 and TRBJ1-2; no definite D call. The receptor was isolated from an adult with an advanced solid tumor such as melanoma, head and neck, liver or kidney cancer. Sequencing was performed on CD4+ or CD8+ T cells sorted from blood, taken in a trial of the OX40 agonist ivuxolimab. CDR3: CASSESGIYGYTF. The CDR3, as DNA: TGTGCCAGCAGTGAATCTGGGATCTATGGCTACACCTTC.